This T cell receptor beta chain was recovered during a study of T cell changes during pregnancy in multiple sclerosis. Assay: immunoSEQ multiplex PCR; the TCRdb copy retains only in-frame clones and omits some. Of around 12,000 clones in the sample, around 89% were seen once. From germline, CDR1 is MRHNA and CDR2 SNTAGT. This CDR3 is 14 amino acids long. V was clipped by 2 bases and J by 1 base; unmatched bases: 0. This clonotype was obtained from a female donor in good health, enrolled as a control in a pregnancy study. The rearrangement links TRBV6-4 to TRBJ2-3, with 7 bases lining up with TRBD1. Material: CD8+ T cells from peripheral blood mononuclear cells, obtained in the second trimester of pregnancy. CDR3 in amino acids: CASSDQGGTDTQYF. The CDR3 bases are TGTGCCAGCAGTGACCAGGGGGGCACAGATACGCAGTATTTT.